This TCR beta chain was sequenced during a study of early T cells in non-severe SARS-CoV-2 infection. V was clipped by 2 bases and J by 7 bases, with 15 bases between them. CDR1 SGDLS and CDR2 YYNGEE come from the germline V gene. This CDR3 comprises 14 residues. TCRdb reanalysed the 5' RACE reads using MiXCR and keeps one entry per CDR3 protein. The data show fewer than 80,000 distinct CDR3 sequences, with 11% seen just once and around 12% held by the top ten. This TCR came from an adult who was a healthcare worker with PCR-confirmed SARS-CoV-2 infection or an uninfected control (not recorded which). This sequence joins TRBV9 and TRBJ1-1, with D perhaps matching TRBD1 (6 bases). The specimen was whole blood, collected at baseline. The CDR3 sequence is CASSVSAQTGEAFF. CDR3 bases: TGTGCCAGCAGCGTTTCCGCACAGACAGGTGAAGCTTTCTTT.